This T cell receptor beta chain emerged from a study of T cells after posttransplantation cyclophosphamide. Findings of the study overall: Later blood repertoires were often dominated by clones from the donor CD8+ memory compartment.

CDR3 size: 13 residues. Germline CDR1 reads WNHNN; CDR2 reads SYGVQD (reference sequence). The V and J ends lost 3 bases and 6 bases, in that order; junction bases with no gene match: 5. Cyclophosphamide on days +3 and +4 followed busulfan-fludarabine conditioning and a marrow graft. Produced via immunoSEQ multiplex PCR; TCRdb's table is partial and in-frame only. The specimen has 15,000 to 20,000 clones, none found just once. This clone was seen at least ten times. The target antigen is unknown. Sequenced material: PBMCs, taken after allogeneic stem cell transplant with posttransplant cyclophosphamide. The TCR comes from a female patient in her thirties or forties who received an allogeneic stem cell transplant from a related donor, was CMV-positive, and had no GVHD. Some T cells may have originated in the graft donor. The chain links TRBV10-1 to TRBJ2-7; 7 bases align to TRBD2. CDR3 region: CASSDPGGREQYF. The CDR3 nucleotides are TGCGCCAGCAGTGATCCGGGAGGACGCGAGCAGTACTTC.